The 4 T cell receptor beta chains below come from one sample, sequenced in a study of T cell clonotyping in hematopoietic cell transplantation. Time point given: recipient sample about 28 days before transplant, after cytoreduction. This table comes from immunoSEQ multiplex PCR, and its TCRdb copy is limited to in-frame clones, with some not included. The sample yields tens of thousands of clones, almost 97% seen once. Here the sequenced sample was peripheral blood mononuclear cells, taken before stem cell transplant. These receptors all stem from a woman aged 45 to 65 with acute myeloid leukemia. Some clones in this sample may be carry-over from other donors' samples.

The V and J genes are TRBV5-6 and TRBJ2-1; 11 bases are a match to TRBD1. Germline lookup yields CDR1 SGHDT and CDR2 YYEEEE. The CDR3 sequence is 15 residues long. The J segment lost 8 bases and the V segment lost 4 bases, leaving 8 bases of the junction unmatched. The CDR3 nucleotides are TGTGCCAGCAGCCTCCGGGACAGGGGGTTGTATGAGCAGTTCTTC. Translating it yields CASSLRDRGLYEQFF.

The chain couples TRBV29-1 to TRBJ1-1; no definite D call. The CDR3 length is 11 residues. V was cut by 7 bases and J by 1 base, with 7 bases left in between. Germline lookup yields CDR1 SQVTM and CDR2 ANQGSEA. The CDR3 is CSGIKNTEAFF. The CDR3 nucleotides read TGCAGCGGAATCAAGAACACTGAAGCTTTCTTT.

The chain has TRBV25-1 and TRBJ1-2, with D tentatively TRBD1 (5 bases). CDR1 is MGHDK, CDR2 SYGVNS, per germline. The CDR3 is made up of 14 amino acids. V gave up 1 base and J gave up 2 bases, with 8 bases separating them. The CDR3 loop reads CASSEFGGNYGYTF. CDR3 in DNA: TGTGCCAGCAGTGAATTCGGGGGAAACTATGGCTACACCTTC.

V is TRBV29-1 and J is TRBJ2-1; 7 nucleotides agree with TRBD2. In germline, CDR1 is SQVTM, CDR2 ANQGSEA. The CDR3 covers 14 residues. J was trimmed by 2 bases and V by 1 base; bases with no gene match: 2. DNA of the CDR3: TGCAGCGTTGAAGCGGGAGGACCCTACAATGAGCAGTTCTTC. Its protein is CSVEAGGPYNEQFF.